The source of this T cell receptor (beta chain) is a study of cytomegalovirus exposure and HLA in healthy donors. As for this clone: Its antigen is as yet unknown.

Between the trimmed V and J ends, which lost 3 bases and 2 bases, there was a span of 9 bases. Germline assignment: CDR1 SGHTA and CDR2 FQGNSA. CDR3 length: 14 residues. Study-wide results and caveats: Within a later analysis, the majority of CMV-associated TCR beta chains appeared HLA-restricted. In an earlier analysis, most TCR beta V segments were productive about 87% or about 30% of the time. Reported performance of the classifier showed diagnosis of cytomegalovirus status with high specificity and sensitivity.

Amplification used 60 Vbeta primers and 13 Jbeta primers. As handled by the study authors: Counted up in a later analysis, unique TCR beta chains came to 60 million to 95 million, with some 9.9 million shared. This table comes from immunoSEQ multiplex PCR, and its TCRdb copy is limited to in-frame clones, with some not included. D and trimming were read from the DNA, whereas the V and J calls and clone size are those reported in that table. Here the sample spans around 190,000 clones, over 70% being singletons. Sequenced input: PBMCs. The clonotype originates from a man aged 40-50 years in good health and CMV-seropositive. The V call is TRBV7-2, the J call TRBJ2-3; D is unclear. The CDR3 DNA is TGTGCCAGCAGCTTTCAGATTTCCACAGATACGCAGTATTTT. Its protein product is CASSFQISTDTQYF.